Below, one T cell receptor beta chain is given with its context. Symptom resolution, clearance, or two negative PCRs marked donors in Cohort 3 as recovered. Looked up from germline, CDR1 is KGHSH and CDR2 is LQKENI. This CDR3 has 14 residues. V trimming: 1 base; J trimming: 10 bases; junction bases outside the gene matches: 4. These data originate in a study of blood T cell repertoires in COVID-19. Study-wide background: COVID-19 samples, acute and convalescent, were from the United States, Italy and Spain.

Generated by immunoSEQ multiplex PCR, the TCRdb table keeps only in-frame clones and is missing some. The sample has more than 100,000 clones; 84% are singletons. The source material was PBMCs or T cells enriched from blood (not recorded which). The receptor's source is a young woman who had recovered from COVID-19. J is TRBJ2-6 and V is TRBV18; TRBD2 agrees at 7 bases. The DNA of the CDR3 is TGTGCCAGCTCACCACGGGGGGGAGTTAACGTCCTGACTTTC. The encoded protein is CASSPRGGVNVLTF.